Shown below are 21 T cell receptor beta chains from a single sample sequenced in a study of regulatory T cells in long-lasting Graves disease. Regarding time point: newly diagnosed GD, antithyroid drugs for less than 3 months. Extracted RNA from PBMCs served as the source of the TCR library. iRepertoire HTBI primers and Arm-PCR of CDR3 regions built TCR beta libraries. A single record per CDR3 protein comes from TCRdb applying MiXCR to the multiplex PCR reads. Found here are fewer than 500,000 distinct CDR3 sequences, roughly 17% of them singletons; the top ten hold 9% to 15%. These data were likewise used in another study, on T cells in Graves' hyperthyroidism and ophthalmopathy.

This specimen was peripheral blood mononuclear cells (PBMCs), taken at new diagnosis, from a patient treated with antithyroid drugs. The receptors come from a man between 35 and 55 years old with Graves disease.

The chain joins TRBV7-9 to TRBJ2-2; 13 nucleotides align to TRBD2. CDR3 length equals 18 residues. Germline assignment: CDR1 SEHNR and CDR2 FQNEAQ (reference sequence). Trimming cost V 2 bases and J 5 bases; bases outside gene matches: 8. CDR3 DNA sequence: TGTGCCAGCAGCTTAAGACTACTAGCGGGAGGGACGACCGGGGAGCTGTTTTTT. The encoded protein is CASSLRLLAGGTTGELFF.

The sample holds many counts of this clonotype. The J gene is TRBJ2-7, the V gene TRBV27, with TRBD1 matching over 7 bases. The CDR3 sequence is 14 residues long. Germline V gene lookup returns CDR1 MNHEY and CDR2 SMNVEV (reference sequence). With 0 bases clipped from V and 2 bases from J, the junction kept 1 base outside the gene matches. As DNA, the CDR3 is TGTGCCAGCAGTTTATCGGGACAGACCTACGAGCAGTACTTC. It specifies CASSLSGQTYEQYF.

This clonotype was seen a handful of times. The chain has TRBV24-1 and TRBJ2-1, with 10 positions matching TRBD2. Germline CDR1 is KGHDR and CDR2 is SFDVKD. V was clipped by 3 bases and J by 4 bases; unmatched bases: 11. CDR3 length equals 18 residues. The CDR3 region has the DNA TGTGCCACCAGTGATGCTTATTCTAGCGGGAGAGGGTACAATGAGCAGTTCTTC. Protein: CATSDAYSSGRGYNEQFF.

The genes are TRBV19 and TRBJ2-2, with 7 bases fitting TRBD2. The CDR3 has 18 residues. The germline V gene has CDR1 LNHDA and CDR2 SQIVND (reference sequence). V gave up 1 base and J gave up 3 bases; unmatched junction bases: 11. CDR3 coding DNA: TGTGCCAGTAGTATAGGCCCCCCGCTTAGCGGGCACACCGGGGAGCTGTTTTTT. This sequence encodes CASSIGPPLSGHTGELFF.

This clonotype has at least ten counts. V gene TRBV2 combines with J gene TRBJ2-6; 10 positions match TRBD1. The V and J ends lost 11 bases and 2 bases, in that order; junction bases with no gene match: 12. Per the germline V gene, CDR1 is SNHLY and CDR2 is FYNNEI. The CDR3 is made up of 17 amino acids. The CDR3 nucleotides read TGTGCCGCCTCCCGGGACAGGGGACTTACTGGGGCCAACGTCCTGACTTTC. Amino acids: CAASRDRGLTGANVLTF.

V is TRBV20-1 and J is TRBJ2-4, with D possibly matching TRBD1 (5 bases). Germline-derived CDR1 and CDR2 are DFQATT and SNEGSKA (reference sequence). This CDR3 comprises 14 residues. V dropped 5 bases and J dropped 8 bases, with 19 bases sitting between them. CDR3 nucleotide sequence: TGCAGTGCTCCTAGAGATGGCGTAGGGGACATTCAGTACTTC. This codes for CSAPRDGVGDIQYF.

This clonotype was found a few times. The chain couples TRBV5-1 to TRBJ2-1, with 9 bases that match TRBD2. Germline loops: CDR1 SGHRS, CDR2 YFSETQ. V lost 0 bases, J lost 4 bases, and 11 bases stayed unmatched. The CDR3 spans 18 residues. This CDR3 is CASSLGGAGGPLYNEQFF. In nucleotides, the CDR3 is TGCGCCAGCAGCTTGGGAGGGGCGGGAGGGCCCCTTTACAATGAGCAGTTCTTC. Full variable domain (missing parts from reference TRBV5-1 and TRBJ2-1): KAGVTQTPRYLIKTRGQQVTLSCSPISGHRSVSWYQQTPGQGLQFLFEYFSETQRNKGNFPGRFSGRQFSNSRSEMNVSTLELGDSALYLCASSLGGAGGPLYNEQFFGPGTRLTVL.

This clonotype was observed many times. This chain uses TRBV7-9 with TRBJ2-5; 9 bases are shared with TRBD2. Germline assignment: CDR1 SEHNR and CDR2 FQNEAQ (reference sequence). V trimming: 3 bases; J trimming: 4 bases; junction bases outside the gene matches: 15. CDR3 length equals 18 residues. The CDR3 is CASSFRREGRSTPETQYF. Written as DNA, the CDR3 is TGTGCCAGCAGCTTTCGGCGGGAGGGGCGATCAACACCAGAGACCCAGTACTTC.

The table lists this clonotype with many counts. The chain combines TRBV19 with TRBJ2-1; D possibly matches TRBD1 or TRBD2 (7 bases each). The CDR3 contains 14 residues. V lost 6 bases to trimming and J lost 6 bases, with 15 bases between them. Germline V gives CDR1 LNHDA, CDR2 SQIVND (reference sequence). CDR3 amino acids: CASRGQGGINEQFF. DNA for the CDR3: TGTGCCAGTAGGGGCCAGGGGGGGATCAATGAGCAGTTCTTC.

The chain joins TRBV20-1 to TRBJ2-7; D uncertain. The CDR3 is made up of 13 amino acids. V gave up 3 bases and J gave up 1 base, with 10 bases separating them. Germline V gene data show CDR1 as DFQATT and CDR2 as SNEGSKA (reference sequence). CDR3 sequence (DNA): TGCAGTGCTAGGGACGTGGCATCCTACGAGCAGTACTTC. Its translation is CSARDVASYEQYF.

This clonotype showed up just a few times. The rearrangement links TRBV7-9 to TRBJ2-5; TRBD1 matches at 9 bases. The ends lost 6 bases at V and 5 bases at J; junction bases unmatched: 10. CDR3 length: 15 amino acids. Germline V gives CDR1 SEHNR, CDR2 FQNEAQ (reference sequence). The CDR3 DNA follows: TGTGCCAGCAGTTCCAAGGACAGGGGAGGGGAGACCCAGTACTTC. Translating gives CASSSKDRGGETQYF.

This clonotype was seen a handful of times. J is TRBJ2-1 and V is TRBV28, with TRBD2 matching 8 bases. After removal of 2 bases from V and 2 bases from J, the junction contained 5 bases not matched to a gene. Per germline, CDR1 MDHEN and CDR2 SYDVKM. The CDR3 totals 16 residues. The CDR3 nucleotides are TGTGCCAGCAGTTTACCTAGCGGGTTTGCCTACAATGAGCAGTTCTTC. Translating it yields CASSLPSGFAYNEQFF.

V gene TRBV20-1 combines with J gene TRBJ2-7; a weak D match, TRBD2 (6 bases). CDR3 length equals 14 residues. Between the trimmed V and J ends, which lost 2 bases and 4 bases, there was a span of 15 bases. Germline CDR1 DFQATT, CDR2 SNEGSKA (reference sequence). The CDR3 reads CSARTLASEYEQYF. The CDR3, as DNA: TGCAGTGCTAGAACTTTGGCTAGCGAGTACGAGCAGTACTTC.

This clonotype appeared a few times. The chain has TRBV12-5 and TRBJ2-5; TRBD1 matches 10 bases. The germline gives CDR1 LGHNT, CDR2 FRNRAP. V was pared by 6 bases and J by 5 bases, with 9 bases of the junction left unmatched. The CDR3 sequence is 15 residues long. CDR3 coding DNA: TGTGCTAGTGGACCCGGACAGGGGGGTCGGGAGACCCAGTACTTC. Protein: CASGPGQGGRETQYF.

This clonotype has only a few counts. This sequence joins TRBV24-1 and TRBJ2-1; TRBD2 matches 12 bases. Trimming took 2 bases from V and 13 from J; bases not matched to a gene: 5. Germline V lookup: CDR1 KGHDR, CDR2 SFDVKD. The CDR3 is 14 amino acids. CDR3 DNA sequence: TGTGCCACCAGTGATTCCCCGACTAGCGGGAGTCAGTTCTTC. Translated, it gives CATSDSPTSGSQFF.

This clonotype was seen repeatedly, ten times or more. The chain is built from TRBV11-3 and TRBJ2-3, with 12 bases matching TRBD2. V dropped 3 bases and J dropped 4; count of bases not matched to a gene: 5. The germline CDR1 and CDR2 sequences are SGHNT and YENEEA. The CDR3 spans 16 residues. Here the CDR3 DNA reads TGTGCCAGCAGCTTTGCACTAGCGGGGGGTGCAGATACGCAGTATTTT. It yields the protein CASSFALAGGADTQYF.

This clonotype was counted many times. The rearrangement joins TRBV3-1 to TRBJ2-5; 7 bases align to TRBD1. CDR3 length: 14 amino acids. V lost 5 bases and J lost 4; bases outside the gene matches: 7. Germline V gene sequence: CDR1 LGHDT, CDR2 YNNKEL (reference sequence). CDR3: CASSDDRVGETQYF. The CDR3 region has the DNA TGTGCCAGCAGCGACGACAGGGTCGGAGAGACCCAGTACTTC.

This rearrangement joins TRBV20-1 to TRBJ2-7, with D possibly TRBD1 on 6 matching bases. V dropped 6 bases and J dropped 3 bases, with 18 bases sitting between them. CDR3 size: 14 residues. Germline V gene sequence: CDR1 DFQATT, CDR2 SNEGSKA (reference sequence). CDR3 amino acids: CSAKPERGFYEQYF. CDR3 DNA sequence: TGCAGTGCAAAACCAGAAAGGGGGTTCTACGAGCAGTACTTC.

This clonotype was counted at least ten times. The chain joins TRBV20-1 to TRBJ2-7, with no clear D. The V gene lost 4 bases and the J gene lost 9 bases, with 13 bases spanning the gap. Germline CDR1 is DFQATT and CDR2 is SNEGSKA (reference sequence). The CDR3 runs 11 residues. CDR3 in amino acids: CSATAGFVQYF. Here the CDR3 DNA reads TGCAGTGCTACCGCCGGTTTTGTGCAGTACTTC.

This clonotype has more than one count but fewer than ten. The rearrangement links TRBV29-1 to TRBJ2-7, with D possibly matching TRBD1 (6 bases). CDR1 and CDR2 (germline): SQVTM, ANQGSEA. The CDR3 runs 13 residues. Trimming shortened V by 4 bases and J by 2 bases, and 12 bases separated the two germline ends. The CDR3 region has the DNA TGCAGCGTTGTGGGGACATCCGCCTACGAGCAGTACTTC. It encodes CSVVGTSAYEQYF.

This clonotype was detected many times. The chain joins TRBV12-3 or TRBV12-4 to TRBJ2-1; a weak D match, TRBD2 (5 bases). This CDR3 has 18 residues. Trimming removed 0 bases at V and 4 bases at J, with 19 bases between. This CDR3 is CASSLAPPRGTFYNEQFF. The CDR3 DNA sequence: TGTGCCAGCAGTTTAGCCCCCCCCCGGGGTACGTTTTACAATGAGCAGTTCTTC.